Each of the 11 T cell receptor beta chains below was sequenced from the same sample in a study of PD-1 and CTLA-4 blockade in melanoma. Produced via immunoSEQ multiplex PCR; TCRdb's table is partial and in-frame only. The data hold roughly 21,000 clones, with approximately 89% observed a single time. The source material was CD8+ T cells from peripheral blood, sampled before anti-PD-1 treatment. The receptors stem from a human donor with melanoma.

Only one count was recorded for this clone. The chain combines TRBV27 with TRBJ2-7; the D gene is possibly TRBD2 (6 bases). The germline CDR1 and CDR2 sequences are MNHEY and SMNVEV (reference sequence). V lost 5 bases to trimming and J lost 4 bases, with 15 bases between them. CDR3 length: 14 amino acids. The CDR3 spells CASSPGTGEYEQYF. For the CDR3, the DNA is TGTGCCAGCAGTCCGGGGACGGGGGAATACGAGCAGTACTTC.

The CDR3 region has the DNA TGTGCCAGCAGTTCTCAAGGTCAGGGGATTTATGGCTACACCTTC. Protein: CASSSQGQGIYGYTF. The V gene is TRBV28, the J gene TRBJ1-2, with D perhaps matching TRBD1 (6 bases). The CDR3 has 15 amino acids. Per germline, CDR1 MDHEN and CDR2 SYDVKM. V was cut by 4 bases and J by 5 bases, with 17 bases left in between.

The chain employs TRBV15 and TRBJ1-1; TRBD1 matches at 8 bases. Per germline, CDR1 LNHNV and CDR2 YYDKDF (reference sequence). The CDR3 loop spans 16 amino acids. The V gene end was trimmed by 0 bases and the J gene end by 0 bases; junction bases not matched to a gene: 3. CDR3: CATSRETGAMNTEAFF. Here the CDR3 DNA reads TGTGCCACCAGCAGAGAGACAGGGGCGATGAACACTGAAGCTTTCTTT.

V usage is TRBV7-9 and J usage is TRBJ2-1; 7 positions agree with TRBD1. V gave up 5 bases and J gave up 0 bases; unmatched junction bases: 4. Per germline, CDR1 SEHNR and CDR2 FQNEAQ (reference sequence). The CDR3 covers 15 residues. This CDR3 reads CASSIDRASYNEQFF. In nucleotides, the CDR3 is TGTGCCAGCAGCATCGACAGGGCCTCCTACAATGAGCAGTTCTTC.

The chain employs TRBV6-2 or TRBV6-3 and TRBJ2-7; possibly TRBD2 for D (5 bases). Trimming left V 2 bases short and J 0 bases short, with 11 bases between. Germline-derived CDR1 and CDR2 are MNHEY and SVGEGT. This CDR3 comprises 15 residues. CDR3 amino acids: CASSYGQDFSYEQYF. CDR3 sequence (DNA): TGTGCCAGCAGTTACGGGCAGGACTTCTCCTACGAGCAGTACTTC.

The V and J genes are TRBV7-3 and TRBJ1-4; D may be TRBD1 (5 bases). The CDR3 sequence is 15 residues long. The V gene's germline CDR1 is SGHTA and CDR2 FQGTGA. Deletions cut 1 base from V and 5 bases from J, with 11 bases between. CDR3 nucleotides: TGTGCCAGCAGCTTAATCTCCCCAGGGAATGAAAAACTGTTTTTT. Translated, it gives CASSLISPGNEKLFF. Full variable domain (outside the CDR3, taken from reference TRBV7-3 and TRBJ1-4): GAGVSQTPSNKVTEKGKYVELRCDPISGHTALYWYRQSLGQGPEFLIYFQGTGAADDSGLPNDRFFAVRPEGSVSTLKIQRTERGDSAVYLCASSLISPGNEKLFFGSGTQLSVL.

This chain connects TRBV5-1 to TRBJ1-4; D gene ambiguous. The ends were cut back, 3 bases at V and 4 bases at J, with 13 bases in the middle. This CDR3 spans 15 amino acids. Per germline, CDR1 SGHRS and CDR2 YFSETQ. For the CDR3, the DNA is TGCGCCAGCAGCTCGGGCCTGGAGGTTAATGAAAAACTGTTTTTT. Translated: CASSSGLEVNEKLFF.

This chain uses TRBV28 with TRBJ1-5; 11 nucleotides agree with TRBD1. The junction had 2 bases not matched to a gene; V was cut back by 3 bases and J by 7 bases. The CDR3 has 14 residues. Germline values: CDR1 MDHEN, CDR2 SYDVKM. CDR3 loop: CASSLGQGGQPQHF. Here the CDR3 DNA reads TGTGCCAGCAGTTTGGGACAGGGGGGCCAGCCCCAGCATTTT.

The chain recombines TRBV24-1 with TRBJ1-2; unclear D gene. The CDR3 sequence is 14 residues long. The germline gives CDR1 KGHDR, CDR2 SFDVKD. V lost 4 bases to trimming and J lost 1 base, with 9 bases between them. In DNA form, the CDR3 reads TGTGCCACCAGTGACCCCTGGCTTAACTATGGCTACACCTTC. Translating it yields CATSDPWLNYGYTF.

The rearrangement uses TRBV3-1 (or the pseudogene TRBV3-2) and TRBJ2-5; the match to TRBD2 covers 10 bases. This CDR3 has 16 amino acids. With 4 bases clipped from V and 4 bases from J, the junction kept 9 bases outside the gene matches. Per the germline V gene, CDR1 is LGHDT and CDR2 is YNNKEL (reference sequence). The CDR3 sequence is CASSPESGGAPETQYF. Here the CDR3 DNA reads TGTGCCAGCAGCCCGGAGAGCGGGGGGGCCCCAGAGACCCAGTACTTC.

Comment on this clone: This same CDR3 is encoded by further DNA sequences in the sample. The chain carries TRBV6-2 or TRBV6-3 and TRBJ1-1; possible D gene TRBD1, 6 bases. Germline V CDR1 and CDR2: MNHEY, SVGEGT. V lost 4 bases, J lost 1 base, and 13 bases lay in between. The CDR3 is 15 residues long. The CDR3 region is CASSSTGIPNTEAFF. The DNA for the CDR3 is TGTGCCAGCAGTTCAACAGGGATCCCGAACACTGAAGCTTTCTTT.